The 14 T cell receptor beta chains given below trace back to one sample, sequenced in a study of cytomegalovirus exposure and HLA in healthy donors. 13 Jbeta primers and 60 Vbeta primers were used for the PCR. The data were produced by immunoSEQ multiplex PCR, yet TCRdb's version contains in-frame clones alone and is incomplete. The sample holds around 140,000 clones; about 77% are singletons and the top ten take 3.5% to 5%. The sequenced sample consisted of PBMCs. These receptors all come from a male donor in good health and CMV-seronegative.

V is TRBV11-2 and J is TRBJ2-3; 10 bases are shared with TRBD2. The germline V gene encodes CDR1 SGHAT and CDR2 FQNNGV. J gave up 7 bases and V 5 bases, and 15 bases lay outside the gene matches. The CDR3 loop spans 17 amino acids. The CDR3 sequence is CASSPRGDSGRPHTQYF. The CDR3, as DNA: TGTGCCAGCAGCCCCCGCGGTGATAGCGGGAGGCCACATACGCAGTATTTT.

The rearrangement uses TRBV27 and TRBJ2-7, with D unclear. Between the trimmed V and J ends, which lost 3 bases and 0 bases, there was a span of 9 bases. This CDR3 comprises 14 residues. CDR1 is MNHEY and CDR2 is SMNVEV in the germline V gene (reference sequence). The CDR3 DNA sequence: TGTGCCAGCAGTTTGCAGGTTACCTCCTACGAGCAGTACTTC. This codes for CASSLQVTSYEQYF.

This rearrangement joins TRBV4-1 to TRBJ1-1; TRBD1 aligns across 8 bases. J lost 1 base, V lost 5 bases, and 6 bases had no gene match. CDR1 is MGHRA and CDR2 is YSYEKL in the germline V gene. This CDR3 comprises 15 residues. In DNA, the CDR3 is TGCGCCAGCAGCAGGACAGGGTCTGCGAACACTGAAGCTTTCTTT. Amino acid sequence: CASSRTGSANTEAFF.

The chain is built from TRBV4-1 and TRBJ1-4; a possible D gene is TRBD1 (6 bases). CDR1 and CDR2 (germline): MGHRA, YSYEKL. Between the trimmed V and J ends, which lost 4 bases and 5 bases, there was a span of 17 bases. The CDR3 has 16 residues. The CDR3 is CASSRTGPGPNEKLFF. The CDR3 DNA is TGCGCCAGCAGCCGAACAGGGCCTGGCCCGAATGAAAAACTGTTTTTT.

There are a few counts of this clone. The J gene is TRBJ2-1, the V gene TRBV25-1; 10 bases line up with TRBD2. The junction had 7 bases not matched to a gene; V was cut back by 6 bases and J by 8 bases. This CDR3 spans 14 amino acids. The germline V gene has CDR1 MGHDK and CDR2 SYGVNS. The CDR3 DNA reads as TGTGCCAGCAGCCCTAGCGGGAGAAGTGATGAGCAGTTCTTC. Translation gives CASSPSGRSDEQFF. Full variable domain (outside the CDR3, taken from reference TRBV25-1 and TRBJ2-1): EADIYQTPRYLVIGTGKKITLECSQTMGHDKMYWYQQDPGMELHLIHYSYGVNSTEKGDLSSESTVSRIRTEHFPLTLESARPSHTSQYLCASSPSGRSDEQFFGPGTRLTVL.

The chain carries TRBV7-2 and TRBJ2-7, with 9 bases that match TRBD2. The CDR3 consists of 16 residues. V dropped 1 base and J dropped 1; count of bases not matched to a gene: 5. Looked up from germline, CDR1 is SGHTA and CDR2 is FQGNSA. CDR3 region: CASSLVGRGGSYEQYF. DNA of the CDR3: TGTGCCAGCAGCTTAGTAGGGCGGGGGGGATCCTACGAGCAGTACTTC.

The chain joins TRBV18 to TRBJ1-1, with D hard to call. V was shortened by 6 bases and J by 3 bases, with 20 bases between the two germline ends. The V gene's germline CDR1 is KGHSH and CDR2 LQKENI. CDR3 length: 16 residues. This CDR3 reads CASSLLMAGKDTEAFF. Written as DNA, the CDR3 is TGTGCCAGCTCTCTCCTTATGGCGGGGAAGGACACTGAAGCTTTCTTT.

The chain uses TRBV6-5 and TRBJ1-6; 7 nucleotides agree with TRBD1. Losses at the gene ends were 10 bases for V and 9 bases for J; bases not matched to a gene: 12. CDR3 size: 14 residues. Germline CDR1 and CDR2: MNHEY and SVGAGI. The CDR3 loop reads CATIPGTVISPLHF. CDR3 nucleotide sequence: TGTGCCACGATTCCCGGGACAGTCATTTCACCCCTCCACTTT.

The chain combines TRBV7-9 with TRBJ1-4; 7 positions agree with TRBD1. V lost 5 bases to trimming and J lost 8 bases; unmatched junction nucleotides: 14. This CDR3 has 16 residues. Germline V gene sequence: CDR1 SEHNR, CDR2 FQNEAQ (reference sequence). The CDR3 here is CASSPPPTGLGEKLFF. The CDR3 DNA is TGTGCCAGCAGCCCTCCCCCGACAGGGTTGGGGGAAAAACTGTTTTTT.

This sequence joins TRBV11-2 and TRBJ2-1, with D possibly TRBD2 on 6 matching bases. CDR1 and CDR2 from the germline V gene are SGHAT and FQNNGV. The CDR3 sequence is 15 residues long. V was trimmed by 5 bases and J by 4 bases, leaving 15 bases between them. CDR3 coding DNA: TGTGCCAGCAGCCCCAGGGCGGGACCTTACAATGAGCAGTTCTTC. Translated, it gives CASSPRAGPYNEQFF. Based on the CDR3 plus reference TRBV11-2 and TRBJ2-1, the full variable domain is EAGVAQSPRYKIIEKRQSVAFWCNPISGHATLYWYQQILGQGPKLLIQFQNNGVVDDSQLPKDRFSAERLKGVDSTLKIQPAKLEDSAVYLCASSPRAGPYNEQFFGPGTRLTVL.

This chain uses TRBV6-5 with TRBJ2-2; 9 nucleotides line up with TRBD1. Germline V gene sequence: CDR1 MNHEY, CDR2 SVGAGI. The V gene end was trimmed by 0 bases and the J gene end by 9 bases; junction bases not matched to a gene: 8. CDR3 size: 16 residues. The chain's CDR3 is CASSYSPGQGLRELFF. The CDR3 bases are TGTGCCAGCAGTTACTCGCCGGGACAGGGTCTCCGGGAGCTGTTTTTT.

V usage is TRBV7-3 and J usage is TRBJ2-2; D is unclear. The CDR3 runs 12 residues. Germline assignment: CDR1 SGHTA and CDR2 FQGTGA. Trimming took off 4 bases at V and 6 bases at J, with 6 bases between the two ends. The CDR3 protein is CASSSGSGELFF. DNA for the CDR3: TGTGCCAGCAGCTCAGGTTCCGGGGAGCTGTTTTTT.

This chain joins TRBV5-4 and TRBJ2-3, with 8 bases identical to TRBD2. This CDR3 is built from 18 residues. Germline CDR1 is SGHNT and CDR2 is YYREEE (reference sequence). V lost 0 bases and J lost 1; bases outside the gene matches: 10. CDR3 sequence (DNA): TGTGCCAGCAGCTTGGGGGGGAGCGGGAGCTTCGGCACAGATACGCAGTATTTT. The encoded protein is CASSLGGSGSFGTDTQYF.

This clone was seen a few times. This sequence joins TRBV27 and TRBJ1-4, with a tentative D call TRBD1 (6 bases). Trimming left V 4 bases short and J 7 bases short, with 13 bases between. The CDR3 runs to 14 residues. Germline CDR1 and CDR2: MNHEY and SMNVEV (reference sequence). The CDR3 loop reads CASSSLGQREKLFF. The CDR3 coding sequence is TGTGCCAGCAGTTCCCTTGGACAGCGTGAAAAACTGTTTTTT.